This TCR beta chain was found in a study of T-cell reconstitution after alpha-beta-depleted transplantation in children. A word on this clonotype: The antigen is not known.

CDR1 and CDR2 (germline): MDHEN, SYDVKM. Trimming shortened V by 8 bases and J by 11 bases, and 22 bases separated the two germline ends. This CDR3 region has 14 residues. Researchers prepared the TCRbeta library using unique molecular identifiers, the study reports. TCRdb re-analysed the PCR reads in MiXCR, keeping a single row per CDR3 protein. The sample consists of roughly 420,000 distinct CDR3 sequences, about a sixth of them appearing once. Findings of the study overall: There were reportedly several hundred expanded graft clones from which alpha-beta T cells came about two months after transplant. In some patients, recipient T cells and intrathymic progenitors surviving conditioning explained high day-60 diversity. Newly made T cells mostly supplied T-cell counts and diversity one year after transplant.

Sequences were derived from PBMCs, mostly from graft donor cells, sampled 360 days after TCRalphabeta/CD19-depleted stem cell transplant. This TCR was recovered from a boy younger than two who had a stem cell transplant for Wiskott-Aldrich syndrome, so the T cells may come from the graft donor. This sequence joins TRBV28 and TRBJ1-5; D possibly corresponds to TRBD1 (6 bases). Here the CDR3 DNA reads TGTGCCAGCGAAACAGGGCCCGCGGGGGAAGCCCAGCATTTT. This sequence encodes CASETGPAGEAQHF.